This is a list of T cell receptor beta chains from one sample in a study of glioma-infiltrating T cells. Using its own MiXCR run on the multiplex PCR reads, TCRdb lists one record per CDR3 protein. The table records about 130,000 distinct CDR3 sequences, 24% of them present only once. The sequenced material came from glioma tissue, nonneoplastic brain tissue, or PBMCs (not recorded which). The origin of the receptors is a human donor with low-grade glioma or glioblastoma, undergoing nonglioma brain surgery, or in good health (not recorded which). Each CDR3 is given with its conserved first and last residue. Fields, in order: J gene, V gene, clone size, D gene, CDR3 DNA, CDR3 protein. D genes are given only for firm matches. Part of the rows lack a size; the others show once, few, many or a class for expanded clones.

TRBJ1-5 TRBV12-3/TRBV12-4 - TRBD1 TGTGCCAGCTCCTCTACAGGGGGCGATCAGCCCCAGCATTTT CASSSTGGDQPQHF
TRBJ2-5 TRBV4-2 - - TGTGCCAGCAGCCTCGGGGATCCTGGGCTTTCGGAGACCCAGTACTTC CASSLGDPGLSETQYF
TRBJ2-5 TRBV28 medium-sized TRBD2 TGTGCCAGCAGTGGACTAGCGGGGTTCCAAGAGACCCAGTACTTC CASSGLAGFQETQYF
TRBJ1-1 TRBV3-1 few TRBD1 TGTGCCAGCAGCCAAGCGACAGGGGTTGAAGCTTTCTTT CASSQATGVEAFF
TRBJ1-2 TRBV20-1 few - TGCAGTGCTAGAGATCTGGGGGGACTGAGCTCGGCCTATGGCTACACCTTC CSARDLGGLSSAYGYTF
TRBJ1-5 TRBV6-1 many - TGTGCCAGCAGTTTGGACGTTAGCAATCAGCCCCAGCATTTT CASSLDVSNQPQHF
TRBJ1-5 TRBV6-1 - - TGTGCCAGCAGTGAAGGAAAGTGGGTCGCGGCCCTGAGAGTTCAGCCCCAGCATTTT CASSEGKWVAALRVQPQHF
TRBJ2-3 TRBV7-8 many - TGTGCCAGCAGCTCCCGGACCACAGATACGCAGTATTTT CASSSRTTDTQYF
TRBJ2-1 TRBV20-1 many - TGCAGCGCTCCAAGCCGCCTATACTCCTACAATGAGCAGTTCTTC CSAPSRLYSYNEQFF
TRBJ1-5 TRBV2 few - TGTGCCAGCATGATCCGGCCGTTTAGCAATCAGCCCCAGCATTTT CASMIRPFSNQPQHF
TRBJ1-1 TRBV28 - - TGTGCCAGCAGTTTATCAGGTCGGGACACTGAAGCTTTCTTT CASSLSGRDTEAFF
TRBJ1-2 TRBV11-2 - - TGTGCCAGCAGCCCGGACAGTAGCTATGGCTACACCTTC CASSPDSSYGYTF
TRBJ2-3 TRBV24-1 many TRBD1 TGTGCCACCGGCCGGGCAGGGGGATCAGATACGCAGTATTTT CATGRAGGSDTQYF
TRBJ1-1 TRBV7-2 - TRBD1 TGTGCCAGCAGCTTAGGACAGGGACTAATGCCTTTCTTT CASSLGQGLMPFF
TRBJ2-2 TRBV20-1 - - TGCAGTGCTAGCGGCACAGGGACCGGGGAGCTGTTTTTT CSASGTGTGELFF
TRBJ2-5 TRBV11-2 few - TGTGCCAGCAGCTCCTTAACCTCACAGTCGGAGACCCAGTACTTC CASSSLTSQSETQYF
TRBJ1-4 TRBV14 - - TGTGCCAGCAGCCCCCAGGGAAAAAAACTGTTTTTT CASSPQGKKLFF
TRBJ2-1 TRBV20-1 - - TGCAGTGCTAGAGTGACAGGATTTAACATTGAGCAGTTCTTC CSARVTGFNIEQFF
TRBJ1-1 TRBV7-9 many TRBD1 TGTGCCAGCAGCTCTCAGGAGGGGGCGACTTTCTTT CASSSQEGATFF
TRBJ1-2 TRBV7-9 - TRBD1 TGTGCCAGCAGCTTAAGGACAGGGGAGGATCTTGGCTACACCTTC CASSLRTGEDLGYTF
TRBJ2-3 TRBV12-3/TRBV12-4 many - TGTGCCAGCAGTCAACTCACAGATACGCAGTATTTT CASSQLTDTQYF
TRBJ1-1 TRBV29-1 - - TGCAGTGCCAACGTCTGGAACGCTGAAGCTTTCTTT CSANVWNAEAFF
TRBJ2-3 TRBV5-5 - - TGTGCCAGCAGCCACCTTTCCCCCGATACGCAGTATTTT CASSHLSPDTQYF
TRBJ2-5 TRBV2 few - TGTGCCAGCAGTGCTGTTAACACCCAAGAGACCCAGTACTTC CASSAVNTQETQYF